Presented here are 20 T cell receptor beta chains from one specimen sequenced in a study of cytomegalovirus exposure and HLA in healthy donors. TCRdb's table, derived via immunoSEQ multiplex PCR, lists solely in-frame clones and lacks some. The sample carries about 270,000 clones, about 86% recorded once. The specimen was PBMCs. The receptor source for this set is a woman in her late teens or twenties in good health and CMV-seronegative.

The CDR3 DNA follows: TGTGCCAGCAGCAGGACTAGCGGGGGGGATTACAATGAGCAGTTCTTC. It encodes CASSRTSGGDYNEQFF. The J gene is TRBJ2-1, the V gene TRBV7-2; 15 nucleotides line up with TRBD2. Germline CDR1 SGHTA, CDR2 FQGNSA. V lost 5 bases to trimming and J lost 4 bases; unmatched junction nucleotides: 3. This CDR3 is 16 amino acids long.

The gene calls are TRBV7-2 and TRBJ2-1; unclear D gene. The V gene lost 1 base and the J gene lost 9 bases, with 10 bases spanning the gap. Per germline, CDR1 SGHTA and CDR2 FQGNSA. The CDR3 length is 13 residues. Written as DNA, the CDR3 is TGTGCCAGCAGCTTAGTCTCGACGGGTGAGCAGTTCTTC. Translated: CASSLVSTGEQFF.

V usage is TRBV19 and J usage is TRBJ1-1; D gene unclear. CDR1 and CDR2 from the germline V gene are LNHDA and SQIVND (reference sequence). This CDR3 comprises 16 residues. The V end lost 3 bases, the J end lost 3 bases, and 17 bases lay between the germline ends. CDR3 DNA sequence: TGTGCCAGTAGTATCGAGGGAACGCGAGGAGACACTGAAGCTTTCTTT. This sequence encodes CASSIEGTRGDTEAFF.

This chain uses TRBV29-1 with TRBJ2-3, with TRBD2 matching 7 bases. CDR3 length equals 15 residues. Germline V gives CDR1 SQVTM, CDR2 ANQGSEA. Losses at the gene ends were 2 bases for V and 4 bases for J; bases not matched to a gene: 9. The CDR3 loop reads CSVEIGNRGADTQYF. The DNA of the CDR3 is TGCAGCGTTGAAATAGGGAATCGGGGGGCAGATACGCAGTATTTT.

As for this clone: This could be a read error, since a much larger clone is one nucleotide away. At the DNA level, this CDR3 is encoded by other sequences in the same sample as well. The chain links TRBV28 to TRBJ2-7; TRBD1 agrees at 7 bases. V lost 3 bases and J lost 2; bases outside the gene matches: 1. CDR3 length: 13 amino acids. Germline CDR1 and CDR2: MDHEN and SYDVKM. For the CDR3, the DNA is TGTGCCAGCAGTTTCCAGGGGGCCTACGAGCAGTACTTC. Translated: CASSFQGAYEQYF.

The CDR3 nucleotides are TGCGCCAGCACCGAAACCCAGGGTGAGGCTGAAGCTTTCTTT. Translating it yields CASTETQGEAEAFF. The chain joins TRBV5-1 to TRBJ1-1; a possible D gene is TRBD1 (5 bases). CDR3 length equals 14 residues. V gave up 6 bases and J gave up 6 bases, with 18 bases separating them. The germline gives CDR1 SGHRS, CDR2 YFSETQ. The full variable domain, its missing parts supplied by reference TRBV5-1 and TRBJ1-1, is KAGVTQTPRYLIKTRGQQVTLSCSPISGHRSVSWYQQTPGQGLQFLFEYFSETQRNKGNFPGRFSGRQFSNSRSEMNVSTLELGDSALYLCASTETQGEAEAFFGQGTRLTVV.

The genes are TRBV14 and TRBJ2-1; 12 nucleotides line up with TRBD2. CDR1 is SGHDN, CDR2 FVKESK, per germline. V lost 2 bases to trimming and J lost 9 bases; unmatched junction nucleotides: 5. The CDR3 sequence is 15 residues long. In nucleotides, the CDR3 is TGTGCCAGCAGCCAAAGACTAGCGGGAGTAGGTGAGCAGTTCTTC. It translates to CASSQRLAGVGEQFF.

The genes are TRBV6-5 and TRBJ1-2; D ambiguous. The germline V gene has CDR1 MNHEY and CDR2 SVGAGI. CDR3 size: 11 residues. Deletions cut 5 bases from V and 8 bases from J, with 9 bases between. The CDR3 DNA sequence: TGTGCCAGCAGTACCGCGGGGGGCTACACCTTC. Protein product: CASSTAGGYTF.

This chain joins TRBV11-1 and TRBJ2-1; 10 bases map to TRBD2. Unmatched junction bases numbered 5, after V lost 3 bases and J lost 6 bases. CDR1 and CDR2 from the germline V gene are SGHAT and FQDESV (reference sequence). This CDR3 comprises 15 residues. CDR3 loop: CASSFRPSGSNEQFF. In DNA form, the CDR3 reads TGTGCCAGCAGCTTTCGTCCTAGCGGGAGCAATGAGCAGTTCTTC.

This clone is a singleton in its sample. This rearrangement joins TRBV13 to TRBJ2-6, with D possibly TRBD1 on 6 matching bases. V lost 0 bases and J lost 0, with 18 bases in between. The CDR3 is 20 residues long. The germline V gene encodes CDR1 PRHDT and CDR2 FYEKMQ (reference sequence). The CDR3 region is CASSLGTMGAGHSGANVLTF. In nucleotides, the CDR3 is TGTGCCAGCAGCTTAGGGACTATGGGGGCTGGGCACTCTGGGGCCAACGTCCTGACTTTC.

This chain connects TRBV30 to TRBJ2-5; D perhaps matches TRBD2 (6 bases). The CDR3 is made up of 15 amino acids. The V gene lost 0 bases and the J gene lost 7 bases, with 18 bases spanning the gap. Germline V gene data show CDR1 as GTSNPN and CDR2 as SVGIG (reference sequence). The CDR3 spells CAWSVGWGLGGTQYF. CDR3 nucleotide sequence: TGTGCCTGGAGTGTCGGGTGGGGCCTGGGGGGGACCCAGTACTTC.

V usage is TRBV5-1 and J usage is TRBJ1-2, with D perhaps TRBD1 (5 bases). Trimming cost V 2 bases and J 6 bases, with 17 bases left between them. The CDR3 spans 15 residues. CDR1 is SGHRS and CDR2 is YFSETQ in the germline V gene. DNA of the CDR3: TGCGCCAGCAGCTTTCCCGGGGGAGCCTGGGATGGCTACACCTTC. Its translation: CASSFPGGAWDGYTF.

The chain carries TRBV6-5 and TRBJ2-5, with 11 bases that match TRBD1. CDR3 length: 15 residues. CDR1 and CDR2 from the germline V gene are MNHEY and SVGAGI. V gave up 5 bases and J gave up 9 bases; unmatched junction bases: 11. CDR3 sequence reads: CASSRDRGGPGAQYF. CDR3 nucleotide sequence: TGTGCCAGCAGTCGGGACAGGGGGGGACCTGGGGCCCAGTACTTC.

The chain carries TRBV2 and TRBJ1-2, with D maybe TRBD1 (6 bases). In germline, CDR1 is SNHLY, CDR2 FYNNEI. The CDR3 sequence is 13 residues long. V lost 4 bases and J 7 bases, leaving 13 bases between the germline ends. This chain's CDR3 is CASSVQGESGYTF. Written as DNA, the CDR3 is TGTGCCAGCAGTGTACAGGGAGAGTCTGGCTACACCTTC.

V gene TRBV18 combines with J gene TRBJ2-6; D may be TRBD2 (5 bases). There are 16 residues in the CDR3. V was trimmed by 4 bases and J by 1 base, leaving 11 bases between them. The germline CDR1 and CDR2 sequences are KGHSH and LQKENI. Written as DNA, the CDR3 is TGTGCCAGCTCACGCTCGACGGGGTCTGGGGCCAACGTCCTGACTTTC. Translated, it gives CASSRSTGSGANVLTF. Combining the CDR3 with reference TRBV18 and TRBJ2-6 gives the whole variable domain NAGVMQNPRHLVRRRGQEARLRCSPMKGHSHVYWYRQLPEEGLKFMVYLQKENIIDESGMPKERFSAEFPKEGPSILRIQQVVRGDSAAYFCASSRSTGSGANVLTFGAGSRLTVL.

Regarding this clone: Compared with germline, one end of the junction differs, possibly owing to a read error. This sequence joins TRBV5-1 and TRBJ1-4; the D gene is possibly TRBD1 (6 bases). CDR1 SGHRS and CDR2 YFSETQ come from the germline V gene. The CDR3 is made up of 15 amino acids. The CDR3 DNA is TGCGCCAGCAGGTTGGGGGGCGCGACTAATGAAAAACTGTTTTTT. This sequence encodes CASRLGGATNEKLFF.

This sequence joins TRBV5-1 and TRBJ1-1, with a tentative D call TRBD1 (6 bases). Trimming cost V 4 bases and J 0 bases, with 13 bases left between them. Germline loops: CDR1 SGHRS, CDR2 YFSETQ. This CDR3 spans 15 amino acids. The chain's CDR3 is CASSNGQIMNTEAFF. The CDR3 DNA reads TGCGCCAGCAGCAACGGACAGATCATGAACACTGAAGCTTTCTTT.

The genes are TRBV7-2 and TRBJ1-2; D unresolved. The CDR3 length is 13 residues. CDR1 is SGHTA, CDR2 FQGNSA, per germline. Trimming cost V 5 bases and J 7 bases, with 14 bases left between them. The CDR3 DNA follows: TGTGCCAGCAGCGCCGAGGTCGCGGGTGGCTACACCTTC. It encodes CASSAEVAGGYTF.

V usage is TRBV11-2 and J usage is TRBJ2-2, with 7 positions matching TRBD1. J lost 0 bases, V lost 4 bases, and 5 bases had no gene match. The germline CDR1 and CDR2 sequences are SGHAT and FQNNGV. This CDR3 comprises 16 residues. The CDR3 DNA follows: TGTGCCAGCAGCTATATAGACAGGGCGAACACCGGGGAGCTGTTTTTT. This gives the protein CASSYIDRANTGELFF.

J is TRBJ2-7 and V is TRBV5-1; 7 nucleotides align to TRBD1. This CDR3 spans 15 amino acids. Germline CDR1 reads SGHRS; CDR2 reads YFSETQ. Losses at the gene ends were 1 base for V and 2 bases for J; bases not matched to a gene: 6. The CDR3 here is CASSLNSGQPYEQYF. CDR3 bases: TGCGCCAGCAGCTTGAACTCGGGACAGCCCTACGAGCAGTACTTC.